This passage covers 9 T cell receptor beta chains from one sample sequenced in a study of shared clonotypes between healthy human individuals. The repertoire was sequenced with immunoSEQ multiplex PCR; TCRdb's copy has only in-frame clones and lacks some. The sample holds about 2.4 million clones, about 92% seen once. The source material was naive CD4+ T cells sorted from blood. As to subset: CD45RA+ positively selected. Source of these receptors: a man between 18 and 35 years old in good health.

This chain uses TRBV19 with TRBJ2-5, with TRBD2 matching 12 bases. The CDR3 is 17 residues long. Germline V CDR1 and CDR2: LNHDA, SQIVND (reference sequence). J gave up 5 bases and V 5 bases, and 12 bases lay outside the gene matches. CDR3 in DNA: TGTGCCAGTAGTTCAGGCCCGACTAGCGGGAGACGGGAGACCCAGTACTTC. Protein: CASSSGPTSGRRETQYF.

V and J are TRBV2 and TRBJ2-3, with D possibly being TRBD1 (6 bases). The CDR3 contains 15 residues. CDR1 is SNHLY, CDR2 FYNNEI, per germline. The V and J ends lost 1 base and 4 bases respectively, with 12 bases between them. The DNA of the CDR3 is TGTGCCAGCAGTGAAGTAGGGGGTGGTGCAGATACGCAGTATTTT. Its translation is CASSEVGGGADTQYF.

The rearrangement uses TRBV4-1 and TRBJ1-5; maybe TRBD1 (5 bases). With 0 bases removed from V and 4 bases from J, the gap between germline ends came to 16 bases. CDR3 length equals 17 residues. The germline CDR1 and CDR2 sequences are MGHRA and YSYEKL. The CDR3 sequence: CASSQESLGGGNQPQHF. The CDR3 DNA reads as TGCGCCAGCAGCCAAGAATCCCTCGGGGGTGGGAATCAGCCCCAGCATTTT.

The chain employs TRBV9 and TRBJ2-7, with 11 bases that match TRBD1. V lost 3 bases, J lost 5 bases, and 7 bases stayed unmatched. Germline CDR1 is SGDLS and CDR2 is YYNGEE. The CDR3 sequence is 15 residues long. CDR3 amino acids: CASSADRGQKDEQYF. CDR3 coding DNA: TGTGCCAGCAGCGCGGACAGGGGGCAAAAGGACGAGCAGTACTTC.

The V call is TRBV5-8, the J call TRBJ1-1; D is ambiguous. The CDR3 totals 13 residues. Germline-derived CDR1 and CDR2 are SGHTS and YDEGEE. The V gene lost 0 bases and the J gene lost 1 base, with 4 bases spanning the gap. The CDR3 region is CASSLGTNTEAFF. DNA of the CDR3: TGTGCCAGCAGCTTGGGGACGAACACTGAAGCTTTCTTT.

In its sample, this clone was seen once. In DNA, the CDR3 is TGTGCCAGCTCACCCCCTGGAGGGTTCTACGAGCAGTACTTC. Translation gives CASSPPGGFYEQYF. The rearrangement joins TRBV18 to TRBJ2-7; a possible D gene is TRBD2 (6 bases). This CDR3 is 14 amino acids long. Germline CDR1 KGHSH, CDR2 LQKENI. Trimming took 3 bases from V and 3 from J, leaving 12 bases between them.

The chain links TRBV6-5 to TRBJ1-5; 7 nucleotides align to TRBD1. The germline CDR1 and CDR2 sequences are MNHEY and SVGAGI. The CDR3 consists of 15 residues. The ends lost 5 bases at V and 4 bases at J; junction bases unmatched: 8. The CDR3 DNA follows: TGTGCCAGCAGTCTCGACAGGGTCAGGAATCAGCCCCAGCATTTT. Protein: CASSLDRVRNQPQHF.

V and J are TRBV2 and TRBJ2-5; tentatively, D is TRBD1 (5 bases). CDR3 length equals 13 residues. Germline V gene lookup returns CDR1 SNHLY and CDR2 FYNNEI. V dropped 9 bases and J dropped 5 bases, with 16 bases sitting between them. The CDR3 DNA is TGTGCCAGTGCGACAGCCCCCGGGGAGACCCAGTACTTC. It specifies CASATAPGETQYF.

The rearrangement links TRBV10-3 to TRBJ2-7; D is unclear. The CDR3 runs 13 residues. Trimming took off 11 bases at V and 6 bases at J, with 20 bases between the two ends. Per germline, CDR1 ENHRY and CDR2 SYGVKD. CDR3 sequence: CASNKDGLTEQYF. Written as DNA, the CDR3 is TGTGCCTCTAACAAAGACGGTCTTACCGAGCAGTACTTC.